The 6 T cell receptor beta chains below were found in one sample sequenced in a study of a mutant IDH1 vaccine in newly diagnosed glioma. Time point given: baseline, week 1 (first vaccination visit). The treatment denotes: pre-vaccination baseline after standard-of-care therapy. Sequenced by immunoSEQ multiplex PCR; TCRdb stores in-frame clones only, minus some. The data hold about 67,000 clones, with about four fifths observed a single time. Source: peripheral blood mononuclear cells (PBMCs), taken from a glioma patient treated with radiotherapy, temozolomide or both. Every receptor here comes from a woman aged 18-35 years with glioma. Some clones in this sample may be carry-over from other donors' samples.

The V and J genes are TRBV6-6 and TRBJ2-2; possibly TRBD2 for D (6 bases). V was clipped by 8 bases and J by 3 bases, with 19 bases between them. CDR1 is MNHNY and CDR2 is SVGAGI in the germline V gene (reference sequence). The CDR3 runs 16 residues. The CDR3 bases are TGTGCCAGCCAATCGTGGCGGGGTAGGGACACCGGGGAGCTGTTTTTT. Translating it yields CASQSWRGRDTGELFF.

The chain joins TRBV29-1 to TRBJ1-1; D remains unclear. Germline V lookup: CDR1 SQVTM, CDR2 ANQGSEA. The CDR3 extends over 10 amino acids. The V end lost 3 bases, the J end lost 8 bases, and 7 bases lay between the germline ends. For the CDR3, the DNA is TGCAGCGTTGAGGCCCGGGAAGCTTTCTTT. This codes for CSVEAREAFF.

The V and J genes are TRBV10-3 and TRBJ1-1; no firm D call. Trimming took off 3 bases at V and 0 bases at J, with 5 bases between the two ends. Germline V gene sequence: CDR1 ENHRY, CDR2 SYGVKD. This CDR3 is built from 13 residues. The CDR3 loop reads CAISEGVNTEAFF. The CDR3 DNA reads TGTGCCATCAGTGAAGGAGTGAACACTGAAGCTTTCTTT.

This clone was observed a handful of times. V and J are TRBV7-2 and TRBJ1-5; TRBD1 might be the D (6 bases). Germline V gene lookup returns CDR1 SGHTA and CDR2 FQGNSA. V lost 5 bases and J lost 6, with 20 bases in between. This CDR3 is built from 16 residues. The CDR3 is CASSLDGNRVGQPQHF. In DNA, the CDR3 is TGTGCCAGCAGCCTCGACGGGAACAGGGTAGGTCAGCCCCAGCATTTT.

The chain employs TRBV29-1 and TRBJ1-2; 8 nucleotides agree with TRBD1. The CDR3 loop spans 14 amino acids. CDR1 and CDR2 from the germline V gene are SQVTM and ANQGSEA. V trimming: 2 bases; J trimming: 3 bases; junction bases outside the gene matches: 5. The CDR3 nucleotides read TGCAGCGTTGAAAAGGGACAGGTTTACTATGGCTACACCTTC. Translated: CSVEKGQVYYGYTF.

Only one count was recorded for this clone. The rearrangement joins TRBV2 to TRBJ1-1; TRBD1 aligns across 7 bases. This CDR3 contains 14 residues. Losses at the gene ends were 6 bases for V and 4 bases for J; bases not matched to a gene: 8. Germline assignment: CDR1 SNHLY and CDR2 FYNNEI. The CDR3 DNA sequence: TGTGCCAGCAGGGCGGACAGGTTAGGCACTGAAGCTTTCTTT. It codes for CASRADRLGTEAFF.